This entry lists 27 T cell receptor beta chains sequenced from one sample in a study of siplizumab effects on memory and regulatory T cells. Sequencing used immunoSEQ multiplex PCR; TCRdb keeps in-frame clones, though not all of them. The sample carries 50,000 to 70,000 clones, 95% to 98% recorded once. Input material: naive CD8+ T cells sorted from blood. The receptor source for this set is a human donor in good health.

The V call is TRBV27, the J call TRBJ2-1, with D possibly matching TRBD1 (6 bases). The CDR3 length is 13 residues. Germline-derived CDR1 and CDR2 are MNHEY and SMNVEV (reference sequence). V was cut by 3 bases and J by 10 bases, with 13 bases left in between. This chain's CDR3 is CASSFGQGLEQFF. CDR3 coding DNA: TGTGCCAGCAGTTTTGGCCAGGGGCTAGAGCAGTTCTTC.

V and J are TRBV25-1 and TRBJ2-7; D might be TRBD2 (5 bases). The ends were cut back, 3 bases at V and 4 bases at J, with 19 bases in the middle. Looked up from germline, CDR1 is MGHDK and CDR2 is SYGVNS. CDR3 length equals 16 residues. The CDR3 bases are TGTGCCAGCAGTGAGAGGGAAGTTACTTTACTATACGAGCAGTACTTC. Translation gives CASSEREVTLLYEQYF.

The rearrangement links TRBV27 to TRBJ2-3; 7 bases are a match to TRBD1. Germline V gene lookup returns CDR1 MNHEY and CDR2 SMNVEV (reference sequence). The CDR3 extends over 14 amino acids. V was clipped by 4 bases and J by 0 bases; unmatched bases: 1. The CDR3 loop reads CASSWGQSTDTQYF. CDR3 DNA: TGTGCCAGCAGTTGGGGACAGAGCACAGATACGCAGTATTTT.

V and J are TRBV27 and TRBJ2-5; D not certain. Germline V gene sequence: CDR1 MNHEY, CDR2 SMNVEV (reference sequence). The ends were cut back, 4 bases at V and 5 bases at J, with 11 bases in the middle. CDR3 length: 13 residues. CDR3 sequence (DNA): TGTGCCAGCAGTTCGAATCGAGCGGAGACCCAGTACTTC. Its translation: CASSSNRAETQYF.

V usage is TRBV4-1 and J usage is TRBJ1-1; D unresolved. The CDR3 runs to 15 residues. Germline CDR1 MGHRA, CDR2 YSYEKL. V lost 0 bases and J lost 2, with 10 bases in between. The CDR3 sequence is CASSQDLSANTEAFF. CDR3 in DNA: TGCGCCAGCAGCCAAGATCTTTCAGCCAACACTGAAGCTTTCTTT.

J is TRBJ1-2 and V is TRBV5-6; D is possibly TRBD1 (5 bases). The germline V gene encodes CDR1 SGHDT and CDR2 YYEEEE. Trimming took off 2 bases at V and 9 bases at J, with 8 bases between the two ends. The CDR3 extends over 11 amino acids. The CDR3 DNA reads TGTGCCAGCAGCTTTTCGGGGCGCTACACCTTC. Amino acid sequence: CASSFSGRYTF.

The chain links TRBV9 to TRBJ2-3; 8 bases are shared with TRBD2. This CDR3 contains 14 residues. Germline-derived CDR1 and CDR2 are SGDLS and YYNGEE. V lost 6 bases, J lost 0 bases, and 3 bases stayed unmatched. CDR3 sequence: CASNGGVSTDTQYF. Written as DNA, the CDR3 is TGTGCCAGCAACGGGGGGGTAAGCACAGATACGCAGTATTTT.

The gene calls are TRBV7-7 and TRBJ2-5; TRBD2 matches 9 bases. The J segment lost 5 bases and the V segment lost 5 bases, leaving 9 bases of the junction unmatched. Germline V gene sequence: CDR1 SSHAT, CDR2 FNYEAQ (reference sequence). The CDR3 sequence is 15 residues long. Here the CDR3 DNA reads TGTGCCAGCAGCCCCGTAAGCGGGGGGAGGGAGACCCAGTACTTC. It encodes CASSPVSGGRETQYF.

The genes are TRBV4-1 and TRBJ2-2; a weak D match, TRBD1 (6 bases). This CDR3 region has 17 residues. The germline CDR1 and CDR2 sequences are MGHRA and YSYEKL. V lost 1 base, J lost 4 bases, and 16 bases lay in between. Written as DNA, the CDR3 is TGCGCCAGCAGCCAAGTCCCCCCGGGACACCTCACCGGGGAGCTGTTTTTT. This gives the protein CASSQVPPGHLTGELFF.

The rearrangement uses TRBV19 and TRBJ2-7, with D maybe TRBD2 (5 bases). Germline loops: CDR1 LNHDA, CDR2 SQIVND (reference sequence). The V end lost 1 base, the J end lost 2 bases, and 9 bases lay between the germline ends. CDR3 size: 14 residues. CDR3 nucleotide sequence: TGTGCCAGTAGTATAGCGGGGAAAGCCTACGAGCAGTACTTC. It is translated as CASSIAGKAYEQYF.

The chain recombines TRBV4-3 with TRBJ2-2; unclear D gene. V was cut by 1 base and J by 7 bases, with 4 bases left in between. The CDR3 has 12 amino acids. Germline V gives CDR1 LGHNA, CDR2 YSLEER. Here the CDR3 DNA reads TGCGCCAGCAGCCAAGGAGGCGGGGAGCTGTTTTTT. Its translation: CASSQGGGELFF.

The chain is built from TRBV30 and TRBJ2-7; 7 bases map to TRBD1. This CDR3 comprises 14 residues. The germline gives CDR1 GTSNPN, CDR2 SVGIG (reference sequence). The trim removed 2 bases at V and 2 bases at J, leaving 6 bases unmatched. The CDR3 region has the DNA TGTGCCTGGAGTACGCAGGGGGTAACCTACGAGCAGTACTTC. Amino acid sequence: CAWSTQGVTYEQYF.

The CDR3 is CASSLGGQATYEQYF. CDR3 sequence (DNA): TGTGCCAGCAGCTTGGGGGGACAGGCCACCTACGAGCAGTACTTC. The V call is TRBV11-2, the J call TRBJ2-7, with 8 bases matching TRBD1. CDR1 is SGHAT and CDR2 is FQNNGV in the germline V gene. V shed 3 bases, J shed 2 bases, and the junction held 6 bases outside the gene matches. CDR3 length equals 15 residues.

This clone was observed a few times. This chain joins TRBV9 and TRBJ1-5, with D maybe TRBD1 (5 bases). Germline V lookup: CDR1 SGDLS, CDR2 YYNGEE. Trimming took off 0 bases at V and 2 bases at J, with 12 bases between the two ends. The CDR3 extends over 16 amino acids. CDR3 nucleotides: TGTGCCAGCAGCGTAGGGGACGGGCAAGGCAATCAGCCCCAGCATTTT. Encoded protein: CASSVGDGQGNQPQHF.

J is TRBJ1-1 and V is TRBV5-5, with a weak D call TRBD1 (5 bases). This CDR3 region has 15 residues. Germline-derived CDR1 and CDR2 are SGHKS and YYEKEE (reference sequence). V was pared by 4 bases and J by 2 bases, with 15 bases between. CDR3 residues: CASSPPLGLNTEAFF. The CDR3, as DNA: TGTGCCAGCAGCCCACCGTTGGGACTTAACACTGAAGCTTTCTTT.

The chain carries TRBV6-5 and TRBJ1-5, with unresolved D. The CDR3 is 14 amino acids. V lost 6 bases and J lost 2, with 11 bases in between. Germline CDR1 reads MNHEY; CDR2 reads SVGAGI. The CDR3 reads CASRPRIGNQPQHF. The CDR3 DNA sequence: TGTGCCAGCAGACCCCGAATTGGCAATCAGCCCCAGCATTTT.

The chain employs TRBV6-5 and TRBJ1-1; 7 bases map to TRBD1. V shed 3 bases and J 2 bases; nucleotides not matched to a gene: 6. Germline CDR1 reads MNHEY; CDR2 reads SVGAGI. The CDR3 is 15 amino acids. CDR3 coding DNA: TGTGCCAGCAGTTATGGTACAGGGGCCAACACTGAAGCTTTCTTT. Translated: CASSYGTGANTEAFF.

The chain employs TRBV6-7 and TRBJ2-3; D might be TRBD1 (6 bases). TRBV6-7 is labeled an ORF, and its function is uncertain. The CDR3 is made up of 14 amino acids. Trimming removed 0 bases at V and 7 bases at J, with 11 bases between. CDR3 nucleotide sequence: TGTGCCAGCAGTTACTCGACTGGGGGCAATACGCAGTATTTT. This gives the protein CASSYSTGGNTQYF.

The V call is TRBV2, the J call TRBJ2-1, with a weak D call TRBD2 (7 bases). V gave up 8 bases and J gave up 0 bases, with 11 bases separating them. The CDR3 length is 14 residues. Germline CDR1 reads SNHLY; CDR2 reads FYNNEI. For the CDR3, the DNA is TGTGCCAGCGAGGGGGGGAGCTCCTACAATGAGCAGTTCTTC. It codes for CASEGGSSYNEQFF.

The chain carries TRBV7-7 and TRBJ2-5, with TRBD1 identical over 12 bases. CDR3 length equals 15 residues. CDR1 and CDR2 from the germline V gene are SSHAT and FNYEAQ (reference sequence). The trim removed 5 bases at V and 2 bases at J, leaving 3 bases unmatched. The CDR3, as DNA: TGTGCCAGCAGCCAGGGACAGGGGGCACAAGAGACCCAGTACTTC. It translates to CASSQGQGAQETQYF.

The genes are TRBV13 and TRBJ2-1, with D possibly TRBD2 on 7 matching bases. V was shortened by 3 bases and J by 12 bases, with 21 bases between the two germline ends. Germline CDR1 PRHDT, CDR2 FYEKMQ (reference sequence). The CDR3 length is 15 residues. CDR3 in DNA: TGTGCCAGCAGCTTCTTTGGCGGGGGCGGTACAGGGCAGTTCTTC. Residues: CASSFFGGGGTGQFF.

CDR3 bases: TGTGCCAGCAGCTACACCGGGACTAGCCCCGGCAATGAGCAGTTCTTC. Protein: CASSYTGTSPGNEQFF. This rearrangement joins TRBV5-4 to TRBJ2-1, with 9 positions matching TRBD2. Unmatched junction bases numbered 10, after V lost 3 bases and J lost 6 bases. The CDR3 length is 16 residues. From germline, CDR1 is SGHNT and CDR2 YYREEE (reference sequence).

The rearrangement joins TRBV5-6 to TRBJ2-3, with no clear D. The CDR3 totals 15 residues. The germline CDR1 and CDR2 sequences are SGHDT and YYEEEE. With 4 bases removed from V and 0 bases from J, the gap between germline ends came to 12 bases. The DNA of the CDR3 is TGTGCCAGCAGCAACGGTCTGTCTAGCACAGATACGCAGTATTTT. It specifies CASSNGLSSTDTQYF.

The chain has TRBV29-1 and TRBJ1-3; D is unclear. Germline-derived CDR1 and CDR2 are SQVTM and ANQGSEA. Trimming shortened V by 4 bases and J by 3 bases, and 7 bases separated the two germline ends. The CDR3 sequence is 12 residues long. The CDR3 region is CSVVNGGNTIYF. The CDR3 coding sequence is TGCAGCGTTGTTAACGGTGGAAACACCATATATTTT.

The rearrangement uses TRBV7-6 and TRBJ2-1; D remains unclear. Trimming took 1 base from V and 10 from J, leaving 11 bases between them. The germline V gene has CDR1 SGHVS and CDR2 FNYEAQ. This CDR3 has 13 amino acids. In nucleotides, the CDR3 is TGTGCCAGCAGCTTAGTCTCGGCGCCCGAGCAGTTCTTC. This gives the protein CASSLVSAPEQFF.

The rearrangement uses TRBV15 and TRBJ2-7; D perhaps matches TRBD1 (5 bases). The CDR3 contains 14 residues. The germline V and J ends were trimmed by 2 bases and 6 bases, with 14 bases remaining between them. From germline, CDR1 is LNHNV and CDR2 YYDKDF (reference sequence). The CDR3 DNA is TGTGCCACCAGCAGACTCCAGGGTGTCGGCGAGCAGTACTTC. It specifies CATSRLQGVGEQYF. Full variable domain (missing parts from reference TRBV15 and TRBJ2-7): DAMVIQNPRYQVTQFGKPVTLSCSQTLNHNVMYWYQQKSSQAPKLLFHYYDKDFNNEADTPDNFQSRRPNTSFCFLDIRSPGLGDTAMYLCATSRLQGVGEQYFGPGTRLTVT.

This chain joins TRBV11-1 and TRBJ2-1, with 9 bases that match TRBD2. The CDR3 totals 15 residues. V lost 1 base to trimming and J lost 7 bases; unmatched junction nucleotides: 5. Germline lookup yields CDR1 SGHAT and CDR2 FQDESV (reference sequence). In DNA form, the CDR3 reads TGTGCCAGCAGCTTAGAAGCGGGGGGTTTGAATGAGCAGTTCTTC. This sequence encodes CASSLEAGGLNEQFF. Supplemented by reference TRBV11-1 and TRBJ2-1, the full variable domain reads EAEVAQSPRYKITEKSQAVAFWCDPISGHATLYWYRQILGQGPELLVQFQDESVVDDSQLPKDRFSAERLKGVDSTLKIQPAELGDSAMYLCASSLEAGGLNEQFFGPGTRLTVL.